The rows below give T cell receptor beta chains drawn from one sample of a study of spatial heterogeneity in lung cancer. TCRdb re-derived calls from the 5' RACE reads in MiXCR, one entry per CDR3 protein. The sample has 15,000 or so distinct CDR3 sequences; around 4.7% are singletons. Sample: lung tumor tissue, taken at surgery. The origin of the receptors is a female donor with early-stage non-small cell lung cancer. The CDR3 runs from the conserved cysteine through the conserved F or W. A D gene is named only where the DNA matches it firmly. Clone size reads once, few, many, or a class if the clone is expanded.

D | size | J | V | CDR3 | DNA
TRBD1 | many | TRBJ1-5 | TRBV20-1 | CSARWTGVNQPQHF | TGCAGTGCCAGATGGACAGGGGTGAATCAGCCCCAGCATTTT
NA | many | TRBJ2-2 | TRBV7-3 | CASSLTGLGNGELFF | TGTGCCAGCAGCTTAACGGGGTTGGGTAACGGGGAGCTGTTTTTT
TRBD1 | many | TRBJ1-5 | TRBV28 | CASRKTGVQPQHF | TGTGCCAGCAGGAAGACAGGGGTACAGCCCCAGCATTTT
NA | many | TRBJ2-5 | TRBV7-2 | CASSLVQGGRETQYF | TGTGCCAGCAGCTTAGTGCAGGGGGGTCGAGAGACCCAGTACTTC
NA | many | TRBJ2-7 | TRBV10-2 | CASSESTYEQYF | TGCGCCAGCAGTGAGTCTACCTACGAGCAGTACTTC
TRBD1 | many | TRBJ1-2 | TRBV6-2/TRBV6-3 | CASSRTGKSLGYTF | TGTGCCAGCAGTCGGACAGGGAAGAGCCTCGGCTACACCTTC
TRBD2 | many | TRBJ2-7 | TRBV9 | CASSSQAGRSYEQYF | TGTGCCAGCAGCTCACAAGCGGGGCGCTCCTACGAGCAGTACTTC
TRBD1 | many | TRBJ1-6 | TRBV20-1 | CSASPGTATYNSPLHF | TGCAGTGCTAGTCCCGGGACAGCGACCTATAATTCACCCCTCCACTTT
TRBD2 | many | TRBJ2-1 | TRBV7-2 | CASSLVGGGASYNEQFF | TGTGCCAGCAGCTTAGTTGGCGGGGGGGCATCCTACAATGAGCAGTTCTTC
TRBD2 | many | TRBJ2-1 | TRBV5-1 | CASSLGLAGVNEQFF | TGCGCCAGCAGCTTGGGGCTAGCGGGGGTTAATGAGCAGTTCTTC
NA | many | TRBJ2-7 | TRBV28 | CASKGSHSYEQYF | TGTGCCAGCAAGGGATCTCACTCCTACGAGCAGTACTTC
TRBD1 | many | TRBJ1-1 | TRBV5-1 | CASSPTRGGNTEAFF | TGCGCCAGCAGCCCCACCAGGGGGGGGAACACTGAAGCTTTCTTT
NA | many | TRBJ1-2 | TRBV7-2 | CASSLERGDGYTF | TGTGCCAGCAGCTTAGAGAGGGGGGATGGCTACACCTTC
NA | few | TRBJ1-2 | TRBV5-1 | CASSMNEGYTF | TGCGCCAGCAGCATGAACGAAGGCTACACCTTC
NA | many | TRBJ2-2 | TRBV7-9 | CASSPIEGPGELFF | TGTGCCAGCAGCCCCATTGAGGGCCCCGGGGAGCTGTTTTTT
NA | medium-sized | TRBJ2-3 | TRBV27 | CASNPFQGSTDTQYF | TGTGCCAGCAATCCATTCCAGGGAAGCACAGATACGCAGTATTTT
TRBD2 | many | TRBJ2-5 | TRBV11-2 | CASSLAGGPETQYF | TGTGCCAGCAGCTTGGCGGGGGGACCCGAGACCCAGTACTTC
TRBD2 | many | TRBJ2-1 | TRBV12-3/TRBV12-4 | CASSLSGGAVDEQFF | TGTGCCAGCAGTCTAAGCGGGGGGGCCGTAGATGAGCAGTTCTTC
NA | few | TRBJ2-3 | TRBV7-8 | CASSPGGGGLGAQYF | TGTGCCAGCAGCCCGGGGGGCGGGGGCCTAGGGGCGCAGTATTTT
NA | medium-sized | TRBJ1-2 | TRBV27 | CASSLSGSQRYTF | TGTGCCAGCAGTTTATCGGGGAGCCAGAGGTACACCTTC
TRBD1 | many | TRBJ1-2 | TRBV14 | CASSPSESWTGDPNYGYTF | TGTGCCAGCAGCCCCTCGGAGTCCTGGACAGGGGATCCTAACTATGGCTACACCTTC
NA | many | TRBJ1-1 | TRBV10-3 | CAISDQGSVGPAEAFF | TGTGCCATCAGTGATCAGGGGAGCGTGGGGCCCGCTGAAGCTTTCTTT